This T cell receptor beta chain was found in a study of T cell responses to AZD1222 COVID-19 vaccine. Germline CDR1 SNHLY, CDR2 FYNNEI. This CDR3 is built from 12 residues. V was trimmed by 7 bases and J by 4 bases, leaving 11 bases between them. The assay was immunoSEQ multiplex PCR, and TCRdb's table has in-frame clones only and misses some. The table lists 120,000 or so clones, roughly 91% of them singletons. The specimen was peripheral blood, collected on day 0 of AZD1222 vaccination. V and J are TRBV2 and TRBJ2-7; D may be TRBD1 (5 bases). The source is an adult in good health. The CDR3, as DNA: TGTGCCAGCACCCAGGGTTCGTACGAGCAGTACTTC. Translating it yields CASTQGSYEQYF.